A single sample is the source of the 11 T cell receptor beta chains below, sequenced in a study of blood T cell repertoires in COVID-19. Profiled with immunoSEQ multiplex PCR; TCRdb holds only in-frame clones, not every one. The sample includes over 150,000 clones, more than 90% of them seen just once. Sample: peripheral blood. These receptors originate from a man aged 50 or older with acute or convalescent COVID-19.

The genes are TRBV7-8 and TRBJ1-6; D is perhaps TRBD1 (5 bases). Germline-derived CDR1 and CDR2 are SGHVS and FQNEAQ. The CDR3 is made up of 15 amino acids. V lost 1 base and J lost 4, with 8 bases in between. The CDR3 DNA sequence: TGTGCCAGCAGCTTAGTGACAGCTTATAATTCACCCCTCCACTTT. Protein sequence: CASSLVTAYNSPLHF. Looking up the rest from reference TRBV7-8 and TRBJ1-6 gives the full variable domain: GAGVSQSPRYKVAKRGQDVALRCDPISGHVSLFWYQQALGQGPEFLTYFQNEAQLDKSGLPSDRFFAERPEGSVSTLKIQRTQQEDSAVYLCASSLVTAYNSPLHFGNGTRLTVT.

The rearrangement uses TRBV12-3 or TRBV12-4 and TRBJ1-2, with 7 bases aligning to TRBD1. The CDR3 has 11 amino acids. The V segment lost 5 bases and the J segment 13 bases; nucleotides outside the gene matches: 7. The CDR3: CASSPGQRGTF. In DNA, the CDR3 is TGTGCCAGCAGTCCGGGACAGCGAGGCACCTTC.

This rearrangement joins TRBV6-5 to TRBJ2-2; the D is unclear. Germline CDR1 reads MNHEY; CDR2 reads SVGAGI. Trimming left V 0 bases short and J 4 bases short, with 9 bases between. This CDR3 has 15 residues. CDR3 coding DNA: TGTGCCAGCAGTTACTCGAGGCAGCCCACCGGGGAGCTGTTTTTT. Translation: CASSYSRQPTGELFF.

V is TRBV7-2 and J is TRBJ2-2, with D possibly matching TRBD1 (5 bases). Germline V lookup: CDR1 SGHTA, CDR2 FQGNSA. The CDR3 has 15 amino acids. The V end was cut by 4 bases, the J end by 1 base, with 10 bases between. This CDR3 reads CASSSQVMNTGELFF. As DNA, the CDR3 is TGTGCCAGCAGCTCACAGGTGATGAACACCGGGGAGCTGTTTTTT.

The rearrangement joins TRBV6-5 to TRBJ2-1; TRBD2 agrees at 14 bases. CDR1 and CDR2 from the germline V gene are MNHEY and SVGAGI. The length of the CDR3 is 15 residues. Trimming removed 6 bases from V and 6 bases from J; junction bases left unmatched: 4. The CDR3 region has the DNA TGTGCCAGCAGCCGAGGGACTAGCGGGGGCAATGAGCAGTTCTTC. Translated, it gives CASSRGTSGGNEQFF.

V and J are TRBV7-9 and TRBJ2-3; 8 bases are a match to TRBD1. Germline loops: CDR1 SEHNR, CDR2 FQNEAQ (reference sequence). Germline trimming cut 5 bases from V and 2 bases from J; bases unmatched to any gene: 6. The length of the CDR3 is 15 residues. CDR3 in DNA: TGTGCCAGCAGCCCGGGACAGGTCTCCACAGATACGCAGTATTTT. It translates to CASSPGQVSTDTQYF.

The chain has TRBV19 and TRBJ2-3; TRBD2 matches at 7 bases. The germline gives CDR1 LNHDA, CDR2 SQIVND (reference sequence). There are 16 residues in the CDR3. After removal of 4 bases from V and 3 bases from J, the junction contained 10 bases not matched to a gene. The CDR3 spells CASSTRGGGATDTQYF. The DNA of the CDR3 is TGTGCCAGTAGTACCCGCGGGGGAGGGGCGACAGATACGCAGTATTTT.

V and J are TRBV28 and TRBJ2-3; 7 bases map to TRBD1. Germline trimming cut 10 bases from V and 5 bases from J; bases unmatched to any gene: 9. Germline CDR1 is MDHEN and CDR2 is SYDVKM. The CDR3 loop spans 13 amino acids. The CDR3 nucleotides read TGTGCCACACGGCAGGGGGTTGAAGATACGCAGTATTTT. Protein: CATRQGVEDTQYF.

The chain links TRBV28 to TRBJ2-3; 14 positions agree with TRBD2. Germline V gene data show CDR1 as MDHEN and CDR2 as SYDVKM. Unmatched junction bases numbered 5, after V lost 5 bases and J lost 7 bases. This CDR3 has 15 residues. CDR3 bases: TGTGCCAGCAGTCTAGGGACTAGCGGGGGTTATACGCAGTATTTT. This sequence encodes CASSLGTSGGYTQYF.

The chain combines TRBV4-1 with TRBJ1-4; the D is unclear. The CDR3 contains 13 residues. Germline CDR1 reads MGHRA; CDR2 reads YSYEKL. Trimming shortened V by 1 base and J by 5 bases, and 5 bases separated the two germline ends. CDR3 bases: TGCGCCAGCAGCCAAGCGGGGAATGAAAAACTGTTTTTT. Amino acids: CASSQAGNEKLFF.

The rearrangement links TRBV4-3 to TRBJ2-3; unclear D gene. The CDR3 totals 16 residues. Germline V gene lookup returns CDR1 LGHNA and CDR2 YSLEER. Trimming removed 0 bases at V and 1 base at J, with 11 bases between. The CDR3 loop reads CASSQESGLGTDTQYF. CDR3 coding DNA: TGCGCCAGCAGCCAAGAATCGGGTCTCGGCACAGATACGCAGTATTTT.